The 17 T cell receptor beta chains listed next were all sequenced from one sample in a study of T cells in localized non-small cell lung cancer. Produced via immunoSEQ multiplex PCR; TCRdb's table is partial and in-frame only. The repertoire has about 62,000 clones, 75% to 85% of them found once; the top ten carry roughly 4.5%. Source: PBMCs, taken before any cancer treatment. The receptors shown here come from a man between 40 and 70 years old with stage II lung adenocarcinoma.

The J gene is TRBJ1-2, the V gene TRBV6-6; TRBD1 is a possible D gene (5 bases). Germline loops: CDR1 MNHNY, CDR2 SVGAGI (reference sequence). The CDR3 extends over 16 amino acids. V was clipped by 0 bases and J by 3 bases, with 14 bases between them. Here the CDR3 reads CASSYSGDLGHYGYTF. Written as DNA, the CDR3 is TGTGCCAGCAGTTACTCGGGGGACCTAGGGCACTATGGCTACACCTTC.

The chain is built from TRBV6-5 and TRBJ1-1; no reliable D call. CDR3 length: 11 amino acids. Germline CDR1 MNHEY, CDR2 SVGAGI. V gave up 8 bases and J gave up 5 bases, with 9 bases separating them. CDR3 DNA sequence: TGTGCCAGCGGAAGATGGACTGAAGCTTTCTTT. Translation: CASGRWTEAFF.

DNA of the CDR3: TGTGCCAGCAGTTTATCAGGCGTGAGAAACTATGGCTACACCTTC. Amino acid sequence: CASSLSGVRNYGYTF. J is TRBJ1-2 and V is TRBV27; D call uncertain. CDR1 MNHEY and CDR2 SMNVEV come from the germline V gene (reference sequence). V was shortened by 0 bases and J by 2 bases, with 10 bases between the two germline ends. This CDR3 spans 15 amino acids.

The chain recombines TRBV19 with TRBJ2-1; TRBD2 matches 8 bases. V lost 1 base to trimming and J lost 10 bases; unmatched junction nucleotides: 6. The CDR3 extends over 14 amino acids. Germline V gene sequence: CDR1 LNHDA, CDR2 SQIVND (reference sequence). Here the CDR3 reads CASSIVPGGVEQFF. The CDR3 DNA reads TGTGCCAGTAGTATAGTACCGGGGGGGGTGGAGCAGTTCTTC.

The chain is built from TRBV4-2 and TRBJ2-7; 9 bases line up with TRBD2. Unmatched junction bases numbered 5, after V lost 1 base and J lost 4 bases. The CDR3 totals 15 residues. Germline assignment: CDR1 LGHNA and CDR2 YNFKEQ. The CDR3 region is CASSQAATSGYEQYF. In nucleotides, the CDR3 is TGTGCCAGCAGCCAAGCAGCGACTAGCGGTTACGAGCAGTACTTC.

This sequence joins TRBV7-2 and TRBJ2-7; 10 bases are shared with TRBD1. Germline values: CDR1 SGHTA, CDR2 FQGNSA. CDR3 length equals 15 residues. V lost 1 base to trimming and J lost 6 bases; unmatched junction nucleotides: 6. For the CDR3, the DNA is TGTGCCAGCAGCTTAGGGACAGGGGGTAGGGGCGAGCAGTACTTC. Amino acids: CASSLGTGGRGEQYF.

The gene calls are TRBV5-5 and TRBJ2-7; 8 bases line up with TRBD2. CDR3 length equals 14 residues. V lost 0 bases, J lost 2 bases, and 1 base stayed unmatched. Germline lookup yields CDR1 SGHKS and CDR2 YYEKEE (reference sequence). The CDR3 loop is CASSLELAAYEQYF. The DNA of the CDR3 is TGTGCCAGCAGCTTGGAACTAGCGGCCTACGAGCAGTACTTC.

The chain uses TRBV27 and TRBJ2-4, with D perhaps matching TRBD1 (5 bases). Germline assignment: CDR1 MNHEY and CDR2 SMNVEV (reference sequence). V dropped 5 bases and J dropped 5 bases, with 16 bases sitting between them. The CDR3 is 15 residues long. Here the CDR3 DNA reads TGTGCCAGCAGTCGCAGTTCAGGGTCGGAAAACATTCAGTACTTC. The encoded protein is CASSRSSGSENIQYF.

V is TRBV6-5 and J is TRBJ2-7; TRBD2 agrees at 11 bases. Per the germline V gene, CDR1 is MNHEY and CDR2 is SVGAGI. The CDR3 runs 15 residues. The V segment lost 6 bases and the J segment 5 bases; nucleotides outside the gene matches: 9. The CDR3 here is CASRGLAGGRNEQYF. As DNA, the CDR3 is TGTGCCAGCAGGGGTCTAGCGGGAGGTCGGAACGAGCAGTACTTC.

This clone was found once. This chain links TRBV9 with TRBJ2-2; perhaps TRBD1 as D (5 bases). Trimming took off 3 bases at V and 2 bases at J, with 8 bases between the two ends. The CDR3 covers 14 residues. In germline, CDR1 is SGDLS, CDR2 YYNGEE. The CDR3 DNA reads TGTGCCAGCAGCGCAAGGGGTAACACCGGGGAGCTGTTTTTT. Translated: CASSARGNTGELFF.

The chain employs TRBV30 and TRBJ2-7, with TRBD2 matching over 7 bases. V trimming: 1 base; J trimming: 0 bases; junction bases outside the gene matches: 6. CDR3 length: 15 residues. Germline V gene sequence: CDR1 GTSNPN, CDR2 SVGIG (reference sequence). The chain's CDR3 is CAWSGLAESSYEQYF. For the CDR3, the DNA is TGTGCCTGGAGTGGGCTAGCGGAGAGCTCCTACGAGCAGTACTTC.

This clone was counted once. The chain recombines TRBV19 with TRBJ2-3, with D maybe TRBD1 (5 bases). CDR3 length: 17 residues. Germline V gives CDR1 LNHDA, CDR2 SQIVND (reference sequence). V dropped 5 bases and J dropped 0 bases, with 18 bases sitting between them. The chain's CDR3 is CASSSYLQVSSTDTQYF. The CDR3 nucleotides are TGTGCCAGTAGTTCGTACCTACAGGTCTCTAGCACAGATACGCAGTATTTT.

The chain has TRBV6-5 and TRBJ2-7; tentative D call: TRBD1 (5 bases). This CDR3 has 14 amino acids. Germline V gene data show CDR1 as MNHEY and CDR2 as SVGAGI. V lost 7 bases, J lost 2 bases, and 15 bases lay in between. The CDR3 spells CASISPWGPYEQYF. The DNA of the CDR3 is TGTGCCAGCATTTCCCCGTGGGGCCCCTACGAGCAGTACTTC.

The V and J genes are TRBV30 and TRBJ2-2; 7 nucleotides align to TRBD2. The V segment lost 1 base and the J segment 5 bases; nucleotides outside the gene matches: 1. The CDR3 runs 13 residues. The germline V gene has CDR1 GTSNPN and CDR2 SVGIG (reference sequence). Here the CDR3 reads CAWSGGGTGELFF. The CDR3 DNA is TGTGCCTGGAGTGGCGGGGGAACCGGGGAGCTGTTTTTT. Supplemented by reference TRBV30 and TRBJ2-2, the full variable domain reads SQTIHQWPATLVQPVGSPLSLECTVEGTSNPNLYWYRQAAGRGLQLLFYSVGIGQISSEVPQNLSASRPQDRQFILSSKKLLLSDSGFYLCAWSGGGTGELFFGEGSRLTVL.

The V gene is TRBV19, the J gene TRBJ2-3, with TRBD1 matching 10 bases. The CDR3 covers 17 residues. Germline assignment: CDR1 LNHDA and CDR2 SQIVND (reference sequence). V lost 2 bases, J lost 4 bases, and 9 bases stayed unmatched. CDR3 sequence: CASSITGQGVRADTQYF. In DNA, the CDR3 is TGTGCCAGTAGTATAACTGGACAGGGGGTGAGGGCAGATACGCAGTATTTT. The complete variable domain, with remaining parts taken from reference TRBV19 and TRBJ2-3, reads DGGITQSPKYLFRKEGQNVTLSCEQNLNHDAMYWYRQDPGQGLRLIYYSQIVNDFQKGDIAEGYSVSREKKESFPLTVTSAQKNPTAFYLCASSITGQGVRADTQYFGPGTRLTVL.

The rearrangement links TRBV6-6 to TRBJ2-7; 12 nucleotides match TRBD2. CDR3 size: 14 residues. The J segment lost 4 bases and the V segment lost 8 bases, leaving 6 bases of the junction unmatched. CDR1 MNHNY and CDR2 SVGAGI come from the germline V gene (reference sequence). The CDR3 DNA sequence: TGTGCCAGCGCCTCAGGACTAGCGGGATACGAGCAGTACTTC. Translating it yields CASASGLAGYEQYF.

The genes are TRBV5-1 and TRBJ1-5, with D unclear. This CDR3 is 14 amino acids long. Per germline, CDR1 SGHRS and CDR2 YFSETQ. Trimming stripped 4 bases from V and 2 bases from J, with 10 bases between. This CDR3 reads CASSLREGNQPQHF. The CDR3 DNA reads as TGCGCCAGCAGCCTGCGGGAGGGCAATCAGCCCCAGCATTTT.